This T cell receptor (beta chain) comes out of a study of blood T cell repertoires in COVID-19. For the study at large: Acute-phase and convalescent COVID-19 samples originated in the United States, Italy and Spain.

The protocol was immunoSEQ multiplex PCR, while the TCRdb copy is restricted to in-frame clones and leaves out a portion. The sample records over 250,000 clones, around four fifths being singletons. The CDR3 sequence is 11 residues long. J was trimmed by 13 bases and V by 5 bases; bases with no gene match: 7. Germline CDR1 MDHEN, CDR2 SYDVKM. This clone was observed a few times. The sequenced sample consisted of peripheral blood. The source of this sequence is a woman between 50 and 59 years old who had recovered from COVID-19. J is TRBJ1-2 and V is TRBV28, with TRBD1 matching 7 bases. DNA of the CDR3: TGTGCCAGCAGTGCTACAGGGGCCGTCACCTTC. Translating it yields CASSATGAVTF.